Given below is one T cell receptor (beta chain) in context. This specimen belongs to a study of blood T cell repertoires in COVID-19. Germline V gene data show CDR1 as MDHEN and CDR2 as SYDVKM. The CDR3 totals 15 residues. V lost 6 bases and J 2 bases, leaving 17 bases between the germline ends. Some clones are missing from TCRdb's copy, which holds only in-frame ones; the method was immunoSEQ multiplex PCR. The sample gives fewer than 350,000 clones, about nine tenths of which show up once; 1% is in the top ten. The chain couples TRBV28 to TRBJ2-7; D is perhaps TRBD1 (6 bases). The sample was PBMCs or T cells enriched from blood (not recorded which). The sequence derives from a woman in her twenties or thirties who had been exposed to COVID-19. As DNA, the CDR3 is TGTGCCAGCAGCACTACTACAGGGAGCACCTACGAGCAGTACTTC. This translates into CASSTTTGSTYEQYF. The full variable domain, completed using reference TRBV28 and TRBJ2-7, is DVKVTQSSRYLVKRTGEKVFLECVQDMDHENMFWYRQDPGLGLRLIYFSYDVKMKEKGDIPEGYSVSREKKERFSLILESASTNQTSMYLCASSTTTGSTYEQYFGPGTRLTVT.